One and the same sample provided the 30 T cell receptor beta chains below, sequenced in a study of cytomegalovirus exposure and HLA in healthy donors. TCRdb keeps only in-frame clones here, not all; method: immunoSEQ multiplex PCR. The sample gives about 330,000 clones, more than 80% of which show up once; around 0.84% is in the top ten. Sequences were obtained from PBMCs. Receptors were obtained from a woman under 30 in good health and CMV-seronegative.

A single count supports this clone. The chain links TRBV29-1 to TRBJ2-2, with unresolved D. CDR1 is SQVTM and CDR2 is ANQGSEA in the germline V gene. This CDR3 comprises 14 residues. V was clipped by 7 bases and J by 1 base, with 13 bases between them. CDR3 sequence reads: CSAPRSGNTGELFF. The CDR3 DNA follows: TGCAGCGCCCCTCGGAGTGGGAACACCGGGGAGCTGTTTTTT.

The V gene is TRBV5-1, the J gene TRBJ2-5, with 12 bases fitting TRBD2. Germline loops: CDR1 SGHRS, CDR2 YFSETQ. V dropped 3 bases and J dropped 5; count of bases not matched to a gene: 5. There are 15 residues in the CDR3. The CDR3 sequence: CASSSRTSGIETQYF. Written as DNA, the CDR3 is TGCGCCAGCAGCTCCAGGACTAGCGGGATTGAGACCCAGTACTTC.

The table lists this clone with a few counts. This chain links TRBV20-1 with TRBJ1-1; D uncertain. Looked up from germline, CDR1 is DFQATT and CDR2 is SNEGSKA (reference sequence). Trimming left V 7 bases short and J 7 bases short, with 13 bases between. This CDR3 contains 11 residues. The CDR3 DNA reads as TGCAGTGGCAGGTTAGATTATGAAGCTTTCTTT. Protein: CSGRLDYEAFF.

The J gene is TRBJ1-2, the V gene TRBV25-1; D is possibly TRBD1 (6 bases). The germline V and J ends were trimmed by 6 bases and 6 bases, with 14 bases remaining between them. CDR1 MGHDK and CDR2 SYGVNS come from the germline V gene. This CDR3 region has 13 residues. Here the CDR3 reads CASRGTKVDGYTF. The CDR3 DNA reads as TGTGCCAGCAGGGGGACAAAAGTGGATGGCTACACCTTC.

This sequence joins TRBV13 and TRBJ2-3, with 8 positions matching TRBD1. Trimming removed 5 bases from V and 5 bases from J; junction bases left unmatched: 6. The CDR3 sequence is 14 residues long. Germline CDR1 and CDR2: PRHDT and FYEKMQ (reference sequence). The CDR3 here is CASSPDRAKDTQYF. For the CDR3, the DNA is TGTGCCAGCAGCCCGGACAGGGCGAAAGATACGCAGTATTTT.

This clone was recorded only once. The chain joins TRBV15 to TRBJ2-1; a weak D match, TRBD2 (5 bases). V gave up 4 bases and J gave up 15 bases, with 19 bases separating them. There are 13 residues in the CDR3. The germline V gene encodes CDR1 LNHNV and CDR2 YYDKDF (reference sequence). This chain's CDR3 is CATSTFPSSRGFF. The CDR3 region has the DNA TGTGCCACCAGCACCTTCCCGAGCTCACGGGGGTTCTTC.

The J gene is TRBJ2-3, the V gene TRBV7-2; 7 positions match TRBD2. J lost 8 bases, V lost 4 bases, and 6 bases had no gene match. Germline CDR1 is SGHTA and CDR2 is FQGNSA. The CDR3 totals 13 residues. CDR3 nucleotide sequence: TGTGCCAGCAGCTCCCTAGGGGAGGGTACGCAGTATTTT. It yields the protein CASSSLGEGTQYF.

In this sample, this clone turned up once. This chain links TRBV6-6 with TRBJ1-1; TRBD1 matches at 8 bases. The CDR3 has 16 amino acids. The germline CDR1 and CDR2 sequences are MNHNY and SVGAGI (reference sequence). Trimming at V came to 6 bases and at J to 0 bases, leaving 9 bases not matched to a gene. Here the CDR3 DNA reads TGTGCCAGCAGAAGGACAGGGCTAGCAATGAACACTGAAGCTTTCTTT. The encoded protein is CASRRTGLAMNTEAFF.

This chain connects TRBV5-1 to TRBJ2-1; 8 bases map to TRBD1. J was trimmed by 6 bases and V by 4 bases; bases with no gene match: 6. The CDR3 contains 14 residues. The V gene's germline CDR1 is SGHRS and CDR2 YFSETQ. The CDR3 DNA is TGCGCCAGCAGCACCTCGGGACAGGCCAATGAGCAGTTCTTC. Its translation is CASSTSGQANEQFF.

CDR3 coding DNA: TGTGCCAGCAGTCTCCTCGACAGGGTGGGTACGCAGTATTTT. Translation gives CASSLLDRVGTQYF. This chain links TRBV27 with TRBJ2-3, with 7 bases that match TRBD1. Germline loops: CDR1 MNHEY, CDR2 SMNVEV (reference sequence). Unmatched junction bases numbered 10, after V lost 5 bases and J lost 8 bases. This CDR3 has 14 residues.

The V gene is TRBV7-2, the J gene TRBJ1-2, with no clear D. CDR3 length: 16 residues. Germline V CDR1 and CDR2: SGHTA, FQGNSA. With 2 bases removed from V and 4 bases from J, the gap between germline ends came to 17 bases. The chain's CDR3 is CASSLRAQPGTYGYTF. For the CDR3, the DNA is TGTGCCAGCAGCTTAAGAGCCCAACCGGGAACCTATGGCTACACCTTC. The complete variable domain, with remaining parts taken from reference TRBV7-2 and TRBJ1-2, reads GAGVSQSPSNKVTEKGKDVELRCDPISGHTALYWYRQSLGQGLEFLIYFQGNSAPDKSGLPSDRFSAERTGGSVSTLTIQRTQQEDSAVYLCASSLRAQPGTYGYTFGSGTRLTVV.

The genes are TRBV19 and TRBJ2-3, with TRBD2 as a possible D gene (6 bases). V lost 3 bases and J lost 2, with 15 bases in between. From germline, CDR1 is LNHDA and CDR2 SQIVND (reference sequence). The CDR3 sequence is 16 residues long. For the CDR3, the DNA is TGTGCCAGTAGTATGGCCGGGGGTGGAACCACAGATACGCAGTATTTT. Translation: CASSMAGGGTTDTQYF.

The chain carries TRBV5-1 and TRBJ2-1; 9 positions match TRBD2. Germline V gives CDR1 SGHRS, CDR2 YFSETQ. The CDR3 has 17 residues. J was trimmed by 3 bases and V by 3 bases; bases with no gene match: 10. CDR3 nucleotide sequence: TGCGCCAGCAGCTGGGGAAGGAGCGGGAGGAACTACAATGAGCAGTTCTTC. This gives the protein CASSWGRSGRNYNEQFF.

The CDR3 DNA reads as TGTGCCAGCAGCTTAGTACTAGCGGGAGGGAGGCAAGAGACCCAGTACTTC. It translates to CASSLVLAGGRQETQYF. This chain connects TRBV7-2 to TRBJ2-5; 13 nucleotides align to TRBD2. The ends lost 1 base at V and 2 bases at J; junction bases unmatched: 4. The germline gives CDR1 SGHTA, CDR2 FQGNSA. This CDR3 region has 17 residues.

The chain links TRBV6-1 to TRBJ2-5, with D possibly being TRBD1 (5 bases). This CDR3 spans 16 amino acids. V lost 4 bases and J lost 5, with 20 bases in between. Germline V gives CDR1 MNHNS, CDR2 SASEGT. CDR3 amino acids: CASSATRLWSGETQYF. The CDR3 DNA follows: TGTGCCAGCAGTGCCACCAGGTTGTGGTCAGGGGAGACCCAGTACTTC.

This chain's CDR3 is CASSLTSGGTKNIQYF. CDR3 sequence (DNA): TGTGCCAGCAGTTTAACTAGCGGGGGGACCAAAAACATTCAGTACTTC. This sequence joins TRBV27 and TRBJ2-4; 12 nucleotides line up with TRBD2. CDR3 length equals 16 residues. CDR1 is MNHEY, CDR2 SMNVEV, per germline (reference sequence). The trim removed 2 bases at V and 2 bases at J, leaving 1 base unmatched.

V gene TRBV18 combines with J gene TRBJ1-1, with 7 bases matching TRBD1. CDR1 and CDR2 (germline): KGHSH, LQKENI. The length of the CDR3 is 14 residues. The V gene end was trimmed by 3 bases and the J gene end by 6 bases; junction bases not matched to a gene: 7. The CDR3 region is CASSPATGWSEAFF. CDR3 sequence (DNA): TGTGCCAGCTCACCGGCGACAGGGTGGTCTGAAGCTTTCTTT.

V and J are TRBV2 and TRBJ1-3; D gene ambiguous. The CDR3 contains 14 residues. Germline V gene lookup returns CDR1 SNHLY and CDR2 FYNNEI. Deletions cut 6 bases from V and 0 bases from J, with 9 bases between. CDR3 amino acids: CASRAGGSGNTIYF. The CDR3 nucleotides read TGTGCCAGCAGGGCAGGAGGCTCTGGAAACACCATATATTTT.

As DNA, the CDR3 is TGTGCCAGCAGCCGACTAGCGGGAGTGTGGACAGATACGCAGTATTTT. Encoded protein: CASSRLAGVWTDTQYF. J is TRBJ2-3 and V is TRBV27; 12 bases fit TRBD2. Trimming cost V 6 bases and J 3 bases; bases outside gene matches: 7. Germline CDR1 reads MNHEY; CDR2 reads SMNVEV (reference sequence). The CDR3 is 16 residues long.

The CDR3 loop reads CASSQARDKFYEQYF. In DNA, the CDR3 is TGCGCCAGCAGCCAAGCCCGAGACAAGTTCTACGAGCAGTACTTC. The chain combines TRBV4-3 with TRBJ2-7; D uncertain. V lost 1 base to trimming and J lost 3 bases, with 13 bases between them. CDR1 is LGHNA and CDR2 is YSLEER in the germline V gene. This CDR3 comprises 15 residues.

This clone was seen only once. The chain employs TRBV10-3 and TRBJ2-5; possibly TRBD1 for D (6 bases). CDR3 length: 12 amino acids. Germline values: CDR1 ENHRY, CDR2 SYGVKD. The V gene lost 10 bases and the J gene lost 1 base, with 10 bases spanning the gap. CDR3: CATGDGQETQYF. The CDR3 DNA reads TGTGCCACAGGGGACGGCCAAGAGACCCAGTACTTC.

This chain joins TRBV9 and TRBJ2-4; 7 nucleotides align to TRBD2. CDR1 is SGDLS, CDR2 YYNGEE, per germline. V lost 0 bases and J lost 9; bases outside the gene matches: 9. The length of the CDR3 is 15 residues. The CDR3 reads CASSVESGGRSIQYF. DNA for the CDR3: TGTGCCAGCAGCGTAGAGTCGGGGGGTCGGTCCATTCAGTACTTC.

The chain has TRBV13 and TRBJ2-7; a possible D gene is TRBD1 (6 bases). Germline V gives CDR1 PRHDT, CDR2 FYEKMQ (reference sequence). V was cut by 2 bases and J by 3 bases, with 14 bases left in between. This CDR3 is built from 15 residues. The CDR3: CASSLSRGSFYEQYF. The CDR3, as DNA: TGTGCCAGCAGCTTAAGCAGGGGCTCCTTCTACGAGCAGTACTTC.

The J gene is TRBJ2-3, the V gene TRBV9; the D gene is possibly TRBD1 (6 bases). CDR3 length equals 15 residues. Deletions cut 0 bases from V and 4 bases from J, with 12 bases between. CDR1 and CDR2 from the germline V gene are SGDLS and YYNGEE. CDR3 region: CASSVEGRGPDTQYF. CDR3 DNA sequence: TGTGCCAGCAGCGTAGAGGGCAGGGGCCCAGATACGCAGTATTTT.

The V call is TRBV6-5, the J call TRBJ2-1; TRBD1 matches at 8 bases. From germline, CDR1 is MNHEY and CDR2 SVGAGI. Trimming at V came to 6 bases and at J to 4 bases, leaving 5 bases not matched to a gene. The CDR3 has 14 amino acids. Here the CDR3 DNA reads TGTGCCAGCAGCGCTGACAGGGGATACAATGAGCAGTTCTTC. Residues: CASSADRGYNEQFF.

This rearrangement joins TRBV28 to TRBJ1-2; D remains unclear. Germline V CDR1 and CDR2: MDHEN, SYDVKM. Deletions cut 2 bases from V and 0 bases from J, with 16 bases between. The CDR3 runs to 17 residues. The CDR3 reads CASSLRSRTGANYGYTF. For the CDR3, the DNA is TGTGCCAGCAGTTTACGATCCAGGACGGGAGCTAACTATGGCTACACCTTC.

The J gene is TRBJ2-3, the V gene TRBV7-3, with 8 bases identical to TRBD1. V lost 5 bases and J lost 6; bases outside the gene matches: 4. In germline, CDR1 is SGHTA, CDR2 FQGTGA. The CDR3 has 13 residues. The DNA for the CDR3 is TGTGCCAGCAGCCGCCAGGGGGCGGATACGCAGTATTTT. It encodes CASSRQGADTQYF.

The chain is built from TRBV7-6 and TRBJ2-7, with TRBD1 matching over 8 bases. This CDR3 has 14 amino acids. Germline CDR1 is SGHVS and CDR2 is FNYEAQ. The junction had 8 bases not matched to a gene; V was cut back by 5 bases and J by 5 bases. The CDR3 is CASSGRTGINEQYF. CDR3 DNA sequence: TGTGCCAGCAGCGGGAGGACAGGGATCAACGAGCAGTACTTC.

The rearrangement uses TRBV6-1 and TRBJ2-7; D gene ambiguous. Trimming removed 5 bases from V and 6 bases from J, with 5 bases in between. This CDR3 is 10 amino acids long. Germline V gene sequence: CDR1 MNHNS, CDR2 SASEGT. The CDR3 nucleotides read TGTGCCAGCAGTTCAGGCGAGCAGTACTTC. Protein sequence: CASSSGEQYF.

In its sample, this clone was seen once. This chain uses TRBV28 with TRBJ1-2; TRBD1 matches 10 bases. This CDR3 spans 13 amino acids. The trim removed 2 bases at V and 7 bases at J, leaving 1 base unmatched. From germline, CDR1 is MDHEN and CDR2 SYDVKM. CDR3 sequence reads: CASSLRDRGGYTF. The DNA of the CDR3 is TGTGCCAGCAGTTTAAGGGACAGGGGTGGCTACACCTTC.